This T cell receptor (beta chain) was recorded in a study of CD8 T cells in Susac syndrome. Turning to this clonotype: Antigen: not known.

Stable or active relapsing-remitting multiple sclerosis, untreated and meeting revised McDonald criteria, defined the controls. CD8+ and CD4+ T cells were negatively isolated; TEMRA cells were FACS-enriched. V was trimmed by 0 bases and J by 10 bases, leaving 11 bases between them. Germline-derived CDR1 and CDR2 are SGDLS and YYNGEE. The CDR3 is 14 residues long. Study findings and constraints: It was acknowledged in the study that its TCR sequencing and HLA analysis involved a relatively small number of individuals.

Random hexamers were used to reverse transcribe an amount of about 0.45 to 1 ug RNA. Across 54 Vbeta and 13 Jbeta, immunoSEQ multiplex PCR amplified TCR beta CDR3. One entry per CDR3 protein, called by TCRdb with MiXCR from the immunoSEQ multiplex PCR reads. The sample shows a few hundred thousand distinct CDR3 sequences, 85% to 95% of them seen only once. The specimen sequenced was CD4+ T cells from PBMCs. This TCR was sampled from a human donor with multiple sclerosis. V and J are TRBV9 and TRBJ1-6; a weak D match, TRBD1 (6 bases). The CDR3 region is CASSVEGGPSPLHF. The CDR3 DNA sequence: TGTGCCAGCAGCGTAGAAGGGGGGCCCTCACCCCTCCACTTT.